This T cell receptor (beta chain) was retrieved from a study of OX40 agonist ivuxolimab in advanced cancers. Whole-study context: A history of anti-PD-1, anti-PD-L1 or anti-CTLA-4 therapy was acceptable, and 40% had some. Study results and limitations: Several nonresponders also turned out to have low normalized T-cell clonal expansion.

Samples of blood were obtained at baseline, on cycle 4 day 1, and on cycle 7 day 1. The germline V gene encodes CDR1 MNHEY and CDR2 SMNVEV (reference sequence). Trimming took 4 bases from V and 1 from J, leaving 9 bases between them. CDR3 size: 14 residues. Clones were read by immunoSEQ multiplex PCR, and TCRdb kept only the in-frame ones, dropping some. Counted here are around 60,000 clones, roughly 90% occurring once; the ten biggest clones make up approximately 2.5%. With regard to this clone: Its antigen is unknown.

The clonotype originates from an adult with an advanced solid tumor such as melanoma, head and neck, liver or kidney cancer. The material was CD4+ or CD8+ T cells sorted from blood, obtained in a trial of the OX40 agonist ivuxolimab. The chain has TRBV27 and TRBJ2-3; the D gene is possibly TRBD1 (5 bases). The DNA for the CDR3 is TGTGCCAGCAGTTCCCAGGGTCGCACAGATACGCAGTATTTT. It specifies CASSSQGRTDTQYF.